This entry describes one T cell receptor beta chain. This entry belongs to a study of control samples from healthy donors and cancer patients. The CDR3 totals 15 residues. The germline V gene encodes CDR1 SGHDT and CDR2 YYEEEE. V was trimmed by 4 bases and J by 1 base, leaving 12 bases between them. Libraries were prepared by immunoSEQ multiplex PCR; TCRdb keeps only in-frame clonotypes and omits some of them. The sample includes about 89,000 clones, more than 75% of them seen just once. This clonotype originated in a woman aged 40 to 50 in good health. The sample consisted of blood. This chain joins TRBV5-6 and TRBJ2-1; D may be TRBD1 or TRBD2 (5 bases each). The CDR3 DNA is TGTGCCAGCAGCCCAGGGACGGCGTCCTACAATGAGCAGTTCTTC. Residues: CASSPGTASYNEQFF.